The text below deals with one T cell receptor (beta chain). Antigen unknown. This sample stems from a study of T cells expressing NK-cell markers. The study's findings and limits: Four of the donors also had these clonotypes leading their CD3+CD56-NKG2C+ fraction.

Germline V gene data show CDR1 as SQVTM and CDR2 as ANQGSEA. The CDR3 has 12 residues. For TCR beta, cDNA was produced by 5'RACE template switching with UMIs. With the 5' RACE reads reprocessed, TCRdb shows one record per CDR3 protein and no DNA. The sample table includes almost 450,000 distinct CDR3 sequences. The specimen was blood T cells: a sorted CD56 or NKG2C T cell subset, CD4+ or CD8+ T cells, or bulk PBMC T cells (not recorded which). V and J are TRBV29-1 and TRBJ2-5; TCRdb's assignment of TRBD1 cannot be checked, as there is no DNA. The clonotype comes from a woman aged 18 to 69 in good health. The CDR3 is CSVGWDGETQYF. The variable domain in full, completed from reference TRBV29-1 and TRBJ2-5, reads SAVISQKPSRDICQRGTSLTIQCQVDSQVTMMFWYRQQPGQSLTLIATANQGSEATYESGFVIDKFPISRPNLTFSTLTVSNMSPEDSSIYLCSVGWDGETQYFGPGTRLLVL.